This T cell receptor (beta chain) derives from a study of T cell responses to AZD1222 COVID-19 vaccine. Findings of the study overall: Baseline seropositivity characterized only a handful of AZD1222 recipients. Donors were largely white British and mainly female; clonal diversity was possibly underestimated.

Sequencing used immunoSEQ multiplex PCR; TCRdb keeps in-frame clones, though not all of them. The sample contains some 140,000 clones, 90% of which appear only once. On this clone itself: Antigen unknown.

V shed 1 base and J shed 2 bases, with 8 bases lying between them. The CDR3 is made up of 15 amino acids. In germline, CDR1 is SGHTA, CDR2 FQGNSA. Sequencing used peripheral blood, obtained on day 0 of AZD1222 vaccination. This chain joins TRBV7-2 and TRBJ1-4; maybe TRBD1 (6 bases). The TCR sequence derives from an adult in good health. DNA of the CDR3: TGTGCCAGCAGCTTAGGGGGGGGCACTAATGAAAAACTGTTTTTT. Its translation is CASSLGGGTNEKLFF. The full variable domain, its missing parts supplied by reference TRBV7-2 and TRBJ1-4, is GAGVSQSPSNKVTEKGKDVELRCDPISGHTALYWYRQSLGQGLEFLIYFQGNSAPDKSGLPSDRFSAERTGGSVSTLTIQRTQQEDSAVYLCASSLGGGTNEKLFFGSGTQLSVL.